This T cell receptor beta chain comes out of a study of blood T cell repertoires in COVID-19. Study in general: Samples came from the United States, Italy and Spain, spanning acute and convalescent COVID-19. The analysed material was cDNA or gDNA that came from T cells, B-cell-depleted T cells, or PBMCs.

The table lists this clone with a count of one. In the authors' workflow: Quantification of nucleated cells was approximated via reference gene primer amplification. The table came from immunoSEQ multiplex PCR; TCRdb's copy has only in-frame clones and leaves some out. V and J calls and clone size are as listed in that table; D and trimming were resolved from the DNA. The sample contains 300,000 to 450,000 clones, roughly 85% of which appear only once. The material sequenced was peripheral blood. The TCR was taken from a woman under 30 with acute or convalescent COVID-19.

This CDR3 reads CASSPRQGPGDETQYF. As DNA, the CDR3 is TGTGCCAGCTCACCCCGACAGGGACCGGGGGACGAGACCCAGTACTTC. J is TRBJ2-5 and V is TRBV18, with D perhaps matching TRBD1 (7 bases). This CDR3 comprises 16 residues. Germline lookup yields CDR1 KGHSH and CDR2 LQKENI. V was shortened by 3 bases and J by 5 bases, with 19 bases between the two germline ends.